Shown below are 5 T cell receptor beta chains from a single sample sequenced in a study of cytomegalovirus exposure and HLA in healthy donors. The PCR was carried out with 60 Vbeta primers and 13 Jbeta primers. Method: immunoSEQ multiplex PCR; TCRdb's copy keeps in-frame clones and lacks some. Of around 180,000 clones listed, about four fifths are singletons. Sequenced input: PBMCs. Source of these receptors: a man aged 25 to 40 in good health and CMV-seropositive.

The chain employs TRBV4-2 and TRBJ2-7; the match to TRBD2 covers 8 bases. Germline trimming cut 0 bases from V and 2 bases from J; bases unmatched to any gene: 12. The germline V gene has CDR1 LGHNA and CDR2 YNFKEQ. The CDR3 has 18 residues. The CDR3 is CASSQDPGGDKWTYEQYF. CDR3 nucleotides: TGTGCCAGCAGCCAAGACCCGGGAGGGGATAAATGGACCTACGAGCAGTACTTC.

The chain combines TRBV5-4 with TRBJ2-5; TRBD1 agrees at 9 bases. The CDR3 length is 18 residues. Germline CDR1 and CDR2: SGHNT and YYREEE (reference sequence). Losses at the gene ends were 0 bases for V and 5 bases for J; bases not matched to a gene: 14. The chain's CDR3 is CASSLGGQGVSYRETQYF. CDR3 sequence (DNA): TGTGCCAGCAGCTTGGGGGGACAGGGAGTCTCGTATAGGGAGACCCAGTACTTC.

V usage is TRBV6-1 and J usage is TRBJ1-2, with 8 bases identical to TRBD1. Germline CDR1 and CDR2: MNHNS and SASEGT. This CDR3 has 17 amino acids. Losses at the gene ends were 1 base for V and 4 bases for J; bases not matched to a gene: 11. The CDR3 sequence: CASSEVGVRGRIYGYTF. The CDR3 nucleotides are TGTGCCAGCAGTGAAGTAGGCGTCAGGGGGCGCATCTATGGCTACACCTTC.

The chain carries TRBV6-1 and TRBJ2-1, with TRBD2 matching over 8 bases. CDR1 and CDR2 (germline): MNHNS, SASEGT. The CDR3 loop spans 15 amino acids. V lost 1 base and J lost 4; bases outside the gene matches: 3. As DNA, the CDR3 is TGTGCCAGCAGTGAAGGAAGCGGGGGTTACAATGAGCAGTTCTTC. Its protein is CASSEGSGGYNEQFF.

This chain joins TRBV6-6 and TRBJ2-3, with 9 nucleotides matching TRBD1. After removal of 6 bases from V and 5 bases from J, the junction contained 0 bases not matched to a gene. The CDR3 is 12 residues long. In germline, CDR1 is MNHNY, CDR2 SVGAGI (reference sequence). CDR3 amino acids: CASRTGGDTQYF. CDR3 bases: TGTGCCAGCAGGACAGGGGGAGATACGCAGTATTTT.